This T cell receptor beta chain originates from a study of blood T cell repertoires in COVID-19. The CDR3 loop spans 12 amino acids. Measured with immunoSEQ multiplex PCR; TCRdb has only the in-frame clones, and not every one. The sample has about 410,000 clones, about 90% seen once. The specimen was PBMCs or T cells enriched from blood (not recorded which). The TCR originated in a woman aged 25 to 39 who had recovered from COVID-19. The V call is TRBV21-1, the J call TRBJ2-7; the D call of TRBD2 is as the table states it, not checked on the DNA. TRBV21-1 is described as a pseudogene. CDR3 in amino acids: CATLAGAYEQYF. The CDR3 DNA reads as TGTGCCACCCTAGCGGGAGCATACGAGCAGTACTTC.